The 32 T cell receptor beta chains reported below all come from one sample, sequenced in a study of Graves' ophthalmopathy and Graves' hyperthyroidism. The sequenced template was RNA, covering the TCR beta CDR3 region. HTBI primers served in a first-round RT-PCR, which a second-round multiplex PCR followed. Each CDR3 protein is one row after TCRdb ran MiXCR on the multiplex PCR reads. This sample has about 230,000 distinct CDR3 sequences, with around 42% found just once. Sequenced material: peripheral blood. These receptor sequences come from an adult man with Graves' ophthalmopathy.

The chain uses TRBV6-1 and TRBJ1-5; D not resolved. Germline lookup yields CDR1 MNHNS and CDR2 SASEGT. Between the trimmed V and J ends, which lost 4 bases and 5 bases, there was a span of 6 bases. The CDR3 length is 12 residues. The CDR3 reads CASSVVDQPQHF. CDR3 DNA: TGTGCCAGCAGTGTTGTAGATCAGCCCCAGCATTTT.

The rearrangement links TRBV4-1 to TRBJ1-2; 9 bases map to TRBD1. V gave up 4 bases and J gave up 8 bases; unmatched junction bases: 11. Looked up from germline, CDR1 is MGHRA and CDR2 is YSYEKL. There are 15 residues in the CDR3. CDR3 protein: CASSPQGQGLRGYTF. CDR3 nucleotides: TGCGCCAGCAGCCCTCAGGGACAGGGTTTAAGGGGCTACACCTTC.

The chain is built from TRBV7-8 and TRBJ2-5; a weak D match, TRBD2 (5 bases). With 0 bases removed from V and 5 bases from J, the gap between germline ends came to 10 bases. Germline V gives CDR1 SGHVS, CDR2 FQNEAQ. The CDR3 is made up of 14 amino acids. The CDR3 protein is CASSLAGASETQYF. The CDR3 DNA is TGTGCCAGCAGCTTAGCGGGAGCCTCGGAGACCCAGTACTTC.

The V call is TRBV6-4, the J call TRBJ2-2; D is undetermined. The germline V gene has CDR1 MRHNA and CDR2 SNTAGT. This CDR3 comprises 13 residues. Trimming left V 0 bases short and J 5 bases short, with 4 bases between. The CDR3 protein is CASSDSVTGELFF. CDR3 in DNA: TGTGCCAGCAGTGACTCTGTTACCGGGGAGCTGTTTTTT.

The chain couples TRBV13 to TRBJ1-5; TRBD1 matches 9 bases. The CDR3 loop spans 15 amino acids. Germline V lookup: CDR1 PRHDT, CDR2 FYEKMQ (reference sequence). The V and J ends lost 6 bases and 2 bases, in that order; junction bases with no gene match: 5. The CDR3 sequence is CASSFGQGRNQPQHF. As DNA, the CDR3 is TGTGCCAGCAGTTTTGGACAGGGGCGCAATCAGCCCCAGCATTTT.

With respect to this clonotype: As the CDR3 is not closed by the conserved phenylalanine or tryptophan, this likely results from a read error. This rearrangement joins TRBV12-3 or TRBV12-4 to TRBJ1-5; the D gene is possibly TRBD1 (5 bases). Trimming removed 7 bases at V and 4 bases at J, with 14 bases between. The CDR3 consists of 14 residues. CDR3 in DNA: TGTGCCAGCACCGAGTTGGGGGTAAATCAGCCCCAGCATTCT. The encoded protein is CASTELGVNQPQHS.

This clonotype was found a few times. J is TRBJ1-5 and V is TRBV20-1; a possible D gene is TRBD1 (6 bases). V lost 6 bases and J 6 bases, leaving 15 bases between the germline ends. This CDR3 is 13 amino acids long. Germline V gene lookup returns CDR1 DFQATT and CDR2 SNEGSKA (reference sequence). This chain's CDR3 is CSAGTGLGQPQHF. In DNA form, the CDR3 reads TGCAGTGCCGGAACAGGGTTAGGTCAGCCCCAGCATTTT.

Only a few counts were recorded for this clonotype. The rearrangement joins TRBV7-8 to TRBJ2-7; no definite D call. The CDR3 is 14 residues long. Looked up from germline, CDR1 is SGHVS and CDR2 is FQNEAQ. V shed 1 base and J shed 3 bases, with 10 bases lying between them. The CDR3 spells CASSLDRVGYEQYF. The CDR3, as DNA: TGTGCCAGCAGCTTAGATAGGGTAGGCTACGAGCAGTACTTC.

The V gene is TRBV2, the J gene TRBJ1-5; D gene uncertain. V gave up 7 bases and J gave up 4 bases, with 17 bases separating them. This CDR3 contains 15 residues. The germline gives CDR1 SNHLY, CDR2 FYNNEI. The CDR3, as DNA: TGTGCCAGCAAACGGAACAGTTTCGCAAATCAGCCCCAGCATTTT. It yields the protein CASKRNSFANQPQHF.

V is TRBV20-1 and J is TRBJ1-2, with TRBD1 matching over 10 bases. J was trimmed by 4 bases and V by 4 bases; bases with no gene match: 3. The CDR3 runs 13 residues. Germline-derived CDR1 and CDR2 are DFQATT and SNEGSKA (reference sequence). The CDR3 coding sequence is TGCAGTGCTAAGGACAGGGGGGGCTATGGCTACACCTTC. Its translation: CSAKDRGGYGYTF.

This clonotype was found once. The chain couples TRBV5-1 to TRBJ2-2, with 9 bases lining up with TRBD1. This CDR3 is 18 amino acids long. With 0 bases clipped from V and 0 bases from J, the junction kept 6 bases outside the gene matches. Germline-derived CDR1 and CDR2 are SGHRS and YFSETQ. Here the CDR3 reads CASSLAMTGGTNTGELFF. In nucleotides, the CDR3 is TGCGCCAGCAGCTTGGCGATGACAGGGGGAACGAACACCGGGGAGCTGTTTTTT.

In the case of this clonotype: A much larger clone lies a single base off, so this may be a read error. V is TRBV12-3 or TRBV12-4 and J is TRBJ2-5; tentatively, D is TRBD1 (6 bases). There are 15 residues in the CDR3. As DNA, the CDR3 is TGTGCCATCAGTCCTTCGACAGGCTCCCAAGAGACCCGGTACTTC. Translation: CAISPSTGSQETRYF.

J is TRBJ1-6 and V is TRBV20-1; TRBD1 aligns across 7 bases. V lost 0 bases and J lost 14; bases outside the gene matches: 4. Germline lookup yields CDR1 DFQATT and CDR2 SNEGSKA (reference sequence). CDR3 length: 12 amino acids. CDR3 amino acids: CSARDLTGTLHF. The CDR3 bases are TGCAGTGCTAGAGACTTGACAGGGACCCTCCACTTT.

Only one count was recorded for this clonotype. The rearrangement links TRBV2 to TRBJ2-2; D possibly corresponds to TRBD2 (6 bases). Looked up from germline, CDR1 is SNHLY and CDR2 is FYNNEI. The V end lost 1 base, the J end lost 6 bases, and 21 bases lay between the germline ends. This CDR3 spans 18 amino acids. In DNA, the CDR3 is TGTGCCAGCAGTGAAGACCGGGCAGGGAGGTTTTCGTCCGGGGAGCTGTTTTTT. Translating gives CASSEDRAGRFSSGELFF. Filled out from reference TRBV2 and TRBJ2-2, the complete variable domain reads EPEVTQTPSHQVTQMGQEVILRCVPISNHLYFYWYRQILGQKVEFLVSFYNNEISEKSEIFDDQFSVERPDGSNFTLKIRSTKLEDSAMYFCASSEDRAGRFSSGELFFGEGSRLTVL.

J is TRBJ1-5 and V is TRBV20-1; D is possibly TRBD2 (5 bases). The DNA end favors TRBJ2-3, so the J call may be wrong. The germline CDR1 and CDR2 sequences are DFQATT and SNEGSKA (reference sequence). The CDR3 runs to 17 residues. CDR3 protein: CSARADRGDLSNQPQYF. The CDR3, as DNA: TGCAGTGCTAGAGCCGACCGGGGAGACCTTAGCAATCAGCCCCAGTATTTT.

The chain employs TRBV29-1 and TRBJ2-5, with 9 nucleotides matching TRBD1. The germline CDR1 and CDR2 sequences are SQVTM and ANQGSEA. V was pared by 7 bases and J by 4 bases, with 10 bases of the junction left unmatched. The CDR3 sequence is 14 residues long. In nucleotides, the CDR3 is TGCAGCGGCCAACCGGGACAGGGTGGAGAGACCCAGTACTTC. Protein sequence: CSGQPGQGGETQYF. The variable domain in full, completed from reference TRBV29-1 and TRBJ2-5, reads SAVISQKPSRDICQRGTSLTIQCQVDSQVTMMFWYRQQPGQSLTLIATANQGSEATYESGFVIDKFPISRPNLTFSTLTVSNMSPEDSSIYLCSGQPGQGGETQYFGPGTRLLVL.

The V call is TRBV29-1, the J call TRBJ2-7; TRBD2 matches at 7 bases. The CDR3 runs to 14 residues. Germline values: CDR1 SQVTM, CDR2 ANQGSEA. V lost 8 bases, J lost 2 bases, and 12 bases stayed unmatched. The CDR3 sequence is CSQDYQRGPYEQYF. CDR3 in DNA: TGCAGCCAAGATTACCAGCGGGGCCCCTACGAGCAGTACTTC.

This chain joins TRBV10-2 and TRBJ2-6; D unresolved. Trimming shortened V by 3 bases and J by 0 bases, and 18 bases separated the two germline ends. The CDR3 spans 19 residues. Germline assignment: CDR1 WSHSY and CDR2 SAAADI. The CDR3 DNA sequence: TGCGCCAGCAGTGAATGGGGTCCCCTCGCACTCTCTGGGGCCAACGTCCTGACTTTC. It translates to CASSEWGPLALSGANVLTF.

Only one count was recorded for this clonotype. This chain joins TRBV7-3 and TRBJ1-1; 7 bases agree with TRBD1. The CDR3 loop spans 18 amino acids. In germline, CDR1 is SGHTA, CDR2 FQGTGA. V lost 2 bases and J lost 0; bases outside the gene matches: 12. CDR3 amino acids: CASSLAQFTGTVNTEAFF. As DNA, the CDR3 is TGTGCCAGCAGCTTAGCTCAATTCACCGGGACAGTGAACACTGAAGCTTTCTTT.

This CDR3 is CASSGVIQETQYF. As DNA, the CDR3 is TGTGCCAGCAGTGGGGTAATACAAGAGACCCAGTACTTC. The chain combines TRBV28 with TRBJ2-5, with no clear D. V was pared by 5 bases and J by 2 bases, with 9 bases between. This CDR3 is built from 13 residues. Germline CDR1 reads MDHEN; CDR2 reads SYDVKM. The whole variable domain, filled in from reference TRBV28 and TRBJ2-5, reads DVKVTQSSRYLVKRTGEKVFLECVQDMDHENMFWYRQDPGLGLRLIYFSYDVKMKEKGDIPEGYSVSREKKERFSLILESASTNQTSMYLCASSGVIQETQYFGPGTRLLVL.

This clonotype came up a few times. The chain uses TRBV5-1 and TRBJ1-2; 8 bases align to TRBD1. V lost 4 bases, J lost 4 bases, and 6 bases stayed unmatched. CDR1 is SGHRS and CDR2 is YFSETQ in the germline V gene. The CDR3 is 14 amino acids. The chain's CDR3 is CASSVAGGSYGYTF. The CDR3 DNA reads TGCGCCAGCAGCGTCGCAGGGGGCAGCTATGGCTACACCTTC.

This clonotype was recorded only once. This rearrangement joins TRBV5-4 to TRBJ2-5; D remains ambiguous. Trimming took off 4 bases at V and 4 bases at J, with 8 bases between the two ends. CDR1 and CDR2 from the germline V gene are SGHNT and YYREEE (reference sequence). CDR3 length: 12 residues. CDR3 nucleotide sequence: TGTGCCAGCAGCCCGGAGAGAGAGACCCAGTACTTC. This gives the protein CASSPERETQYF.

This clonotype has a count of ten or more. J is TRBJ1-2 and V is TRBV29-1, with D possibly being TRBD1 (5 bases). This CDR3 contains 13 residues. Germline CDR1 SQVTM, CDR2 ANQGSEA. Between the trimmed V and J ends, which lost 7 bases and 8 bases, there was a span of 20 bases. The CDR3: CSADRPTGFGYTF. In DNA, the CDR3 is TGCAGCGCCGATCGACCCACAGGATTCGGCTACACCTTC.

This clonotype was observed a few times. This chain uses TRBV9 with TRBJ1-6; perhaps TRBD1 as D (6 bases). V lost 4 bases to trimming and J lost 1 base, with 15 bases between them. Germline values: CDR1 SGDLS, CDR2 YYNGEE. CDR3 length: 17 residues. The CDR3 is CASSLNRGASYNSPLHF. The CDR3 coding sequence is TGTGCCAGCAGCTTGAATCGGGGGGCATCCTATAATTCACCCCTCCACTTT.

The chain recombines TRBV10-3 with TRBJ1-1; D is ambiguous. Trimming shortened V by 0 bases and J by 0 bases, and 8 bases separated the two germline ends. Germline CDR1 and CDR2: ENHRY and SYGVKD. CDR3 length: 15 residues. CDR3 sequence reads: CAISESLLMNTEAFF. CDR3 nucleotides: TGTGCCATCAGTGAGTCCTTGCTTATGAACACTGAAGCTTTCTTT.

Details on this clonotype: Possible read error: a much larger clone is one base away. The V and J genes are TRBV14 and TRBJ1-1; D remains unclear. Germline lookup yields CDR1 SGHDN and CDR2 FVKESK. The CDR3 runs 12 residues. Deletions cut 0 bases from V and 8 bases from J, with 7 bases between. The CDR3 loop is CASSQDMREAFF. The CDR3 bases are TGTGCCAGCAGCCAAGATATGAGGGAAGCTTTCTTT.

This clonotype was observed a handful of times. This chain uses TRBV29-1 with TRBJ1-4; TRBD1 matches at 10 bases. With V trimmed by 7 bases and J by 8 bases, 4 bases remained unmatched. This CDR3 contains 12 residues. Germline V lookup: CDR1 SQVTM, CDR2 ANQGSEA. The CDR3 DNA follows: TGCAGCGCTATGGGACAGGGGGAAAAACTGTTTTTT. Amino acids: CSAMGQGEKLFF. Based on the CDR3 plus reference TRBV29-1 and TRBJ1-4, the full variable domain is SAVISQKPSRDICQRGTSLTIQCQVDSQVTMMFWYRQQPGQSLTLIATANQGSEATYESGFVIDKFPISRPNLTFSTLTVSNMSPEDSSIYLCSAMGQGEKLFFGSGTQLSVL.

CDR3 residues: CASKVATGGSYEQYF. The CDR3 DNA reads TGTGCCAGTAAGGTGGCGACAGGGGGCTCCTACGAGCAGTACTTC. The chain carries TRBV19 and TRBJ2-7, with 9 positions matching TRBD1. The CDR3 runs to 15 residues. J lost 0 bases, V lost 7 bases, and 7 bases had no gene match. Germline V lookup: CDR1 LNHDA, CDR2 SQIVND (reference sequence).

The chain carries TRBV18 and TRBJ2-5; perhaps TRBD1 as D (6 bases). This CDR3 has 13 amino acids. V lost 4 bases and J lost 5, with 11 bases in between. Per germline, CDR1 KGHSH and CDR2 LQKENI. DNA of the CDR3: TGTGCCAGCTCACATCGGACAGAGGAGACCCAGTACTTC. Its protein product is CASSHRTEETQYF.

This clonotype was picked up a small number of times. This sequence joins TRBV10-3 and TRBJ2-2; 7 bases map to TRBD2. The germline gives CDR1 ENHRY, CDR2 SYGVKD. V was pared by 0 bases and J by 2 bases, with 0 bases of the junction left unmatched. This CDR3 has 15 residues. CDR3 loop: CAISESTSNTGELFF. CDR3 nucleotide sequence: TGTGCCATCAGTGAGTCGACTAGCAACACCGGGGAGCTGTTTTTT.

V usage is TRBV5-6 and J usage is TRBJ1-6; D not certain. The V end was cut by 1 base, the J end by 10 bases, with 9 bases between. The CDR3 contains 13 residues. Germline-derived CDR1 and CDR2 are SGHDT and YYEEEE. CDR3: CASSLYEVSPLHF. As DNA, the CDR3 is TGTGCCAGCAGCTTGTATGAGGTCTCACCCCTCCACTTT. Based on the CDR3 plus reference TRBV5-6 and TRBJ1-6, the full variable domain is DAGVTQSPTHLIKTRGQQVTLRCSPKSGHDTVSWYQQALGQGPQFIFQYYEEEERQRGNFPDRFSGHQFPNYSSELNVNALLLGDSALYLCASSLYEVSPLHFGNGTRLTVT.

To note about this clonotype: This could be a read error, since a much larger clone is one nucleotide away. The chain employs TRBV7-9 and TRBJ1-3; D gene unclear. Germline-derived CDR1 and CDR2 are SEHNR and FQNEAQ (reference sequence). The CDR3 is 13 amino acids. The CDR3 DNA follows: TGTGCCGGCAGCTTGCCTGCTTTTGGCACCATATATTTT. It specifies CAGSLPAFGTIYF.